The clone carrying this T cell receptor beta chain has a handful of counts. A NOSPECS grade of at least 4, a Clinical Activity Score of at least 3 and duration under 3 months were recorded in ophthalmopathy patients. The data were obtained in a study of T cells in Graves' hyperthyroidism and ophthalmopathy. Trimming left V 1 base short and J 5 bases short, with 9 bases between. The CDR3 is 14 amino acids. Regions amplified from RNA transcripts were the TCR beta CDR3 regions. The HTBI primer set was used in a first-round RT-PCR of the TCR CDR3. TCRdb reprocessed the multiplex PCR reads with MiXCR, giving one entry per CDR3 protein. This sample has 300,000 to 500,000 distinct CDR3 sequences, with around 15% found just once.

The chain links TRBV12-3 or TRBV12-4 to TRBJ1-5, with D unclear. Sequencing used blood. The receptor's source is a man in his fifties or sixties with Graves' ophthalmopathy. The CDR3 sequence is CASSLVRADQPQHF. The CDR3, as DNA: TGTGCCAGCAGTTTAGTCCGGGCGGATCAGCCCCAGCATTTT.